This T cell receptor beta chain was recovered during a study of T cells expressing NK-cell markers. Study-wide background: The eight sequenced donors comprised seven who were HCMV-seropositive and one who was seronegative.

TCRdb re-analyzed the 5' RACE reads; it lists each CDR3 protein once, without DNA. The specimen's table records roughly 280,000 distinct CDR3 sequences. CDR1 is SGHDN and CDR2 is FVKESK in the germline V gene. This CDR3 region has 17 residues. Details on this clonotype: What it recognizes is unknown.

Findings of the study overall: Top CD8+ clonotypes included the dominant CD3+CD56+NKG2C+ clonotypes in six donors.

Input material: blood T cells: a sorted CD56 or NKG2C T cell subset, CD4+ or CD8+ T cells, or bulk PBMC T cells (not recorded which). The sequence derives from a man aged 18 to 29 in good health. The chain uses TRBV14 and TRBJ2-1; TCRdb calls TRBD1, which cannot be checked without DNA. Here the CDR3 reads CASSTGAGWGSYNEQFF. Complete variable domain (other parts from reference TRBV14 and TRBJ2-1): EAGVTQFPSHSVIEKGQTVTLRCDPISGHDNLYWYRRVMGKEIKFLLHFVKESKQDESGMPNNRFLAERTGGTYSTLKVQPAELEDSGVYFCASSTGAGWGSYNEQFFGPGTRLTVL.